This TCR beta chain is from a study of post-analysis software for immune sequencing data. Notes on the study in general: Four to six TRBV segments were more frequent in patients than controls; TRBV5-6, TRBV5-1 and TRBV20-1 belonged to this group.

Germline CDR1 reads MDHEN; CDR2 reads SYDVKM. V was clipped by 10 bases and J by 6 bases; unmatched bases: 14. This CDR3 region has 16 residues. Remarks on this clonotype: The antigen is unknown.

Included in the TCR beta cDNA libraries were unique molecular identifiers. Via MiXCR, TCRdb re-called the PCR reads, giving one row per CDR3 protein. The sample lists fewer than 700,000 distinct CDR3 sequences, about 40% occurring once. Sequenced material: blood. The TCR was taken from a girl aged 10 to 17 with multiple sclerosis. The rearrangement uses TRBV28 and TRBJ2-3; 12 bases fit TRBD2. DNA of the CDR3: TGTGCCAAAGCCCCCGGACTAGCGGGATGGCGGGATACGCAGTATTTT. This gives the protein CAKAPGLAGWRDTQYF.